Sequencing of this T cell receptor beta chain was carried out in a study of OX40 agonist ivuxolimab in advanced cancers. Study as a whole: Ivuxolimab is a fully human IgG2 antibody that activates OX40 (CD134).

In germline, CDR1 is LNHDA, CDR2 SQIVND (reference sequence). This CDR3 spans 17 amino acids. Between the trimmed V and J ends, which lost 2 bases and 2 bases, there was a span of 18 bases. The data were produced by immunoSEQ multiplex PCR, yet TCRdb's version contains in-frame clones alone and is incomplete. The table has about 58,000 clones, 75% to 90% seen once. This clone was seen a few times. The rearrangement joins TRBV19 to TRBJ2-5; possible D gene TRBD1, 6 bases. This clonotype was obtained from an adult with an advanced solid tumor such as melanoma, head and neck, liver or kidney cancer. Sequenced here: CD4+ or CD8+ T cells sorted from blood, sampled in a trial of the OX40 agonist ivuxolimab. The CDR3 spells CASSIRMVGARQETQYF. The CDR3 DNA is TGTGCCAGTAGTATAAGGATGGTGGGGGCGAGGCAAGAGACCCAGTACTTC.